This entry lists 29 T cell receptor beta chains sequenced from one sample in a study of blood T cell repertoires in COVID-19 (dated by TCRdb to the early 2020s). Libraries were prepared through the immunoSEQ multiplex PCR assay. This is the immuneACCESS table as TCRdb keeps it, with only in-frame sequences that have V and J called. A part of the clones is gone; compared with another copy, unresolved V genes explain less than half, and the rest is unexplained. This sample is represented by about 110,000 clones; 85% of them were singletons. Approximately 13% of the sample goes to the ten largest clones. The specimen was peripheral blood. These receptors were collected from a human donor in a cohort sampled during active COVID-19.

The sample holds many counts of this clone. The rearrangement uses TRBV5-1 and TRBJ1-1; 8 bases align to TRBD1. V was pared by 4 bases and J by 1 base, with 6 bases of the junction left unmatched. Germline loops: CDR1 SGHRS, CDR2 YFSETQ. CDR3 length equals 15 residues. Written as DNA, the CDR3 is TGCGCCAGCAGCCCCTCCGGGACAGGGAACACTGAAGCTTTCTTT. As protein: CASSPSGTGNTEAFF.

This clone was seen just once. This chain connects TRBV7-9 to TRBJ1-6; 10 nucleotides match TRBD1. The germline gives CDR1 SEHNR, CDR2 FQNEAQ (reference sequence). The length of the CDR3 is 18 residues. J lost 7 bases, V lost 5 bases, and 14 bases had no gene match. The CDR3 loop is CASSPRLRDRGRNSPLHF. CDR3 DNA: TGTGCCAGCAGCCCCAGGCTCCGGGACAGGGGTCGCAATTCACCCCTCCACTTT.

This clone was picked up a small number of times. The CDR3 reads CASSEGQGVGEQYF. The CDR3 DNA reads TGCGCCAGCAGTGAAGGACAGGGGGTGGGCGAGCAGTACTTC. The rearrangement links TRBV10-2 to TRBJ2-7; TRBD1 matches at 10 bases. In germline, CDR1 is WSHSY, CDR2 SAAADI. CDR3 length equals 14 residues. With 3 bases clipped from V and 6 bases from J, the junction kept 5 bases outside the gene matches.

V gene TRBV3-1 (or the pseudogene TRBV3-2) combines with J gene TRBJ2-2, with 9 nucleotides matching TRBD1. Per germline, CDR1 LGHDT and CDR2 YNNKEL (reference sequence). The CDR3 totals 14 residues. The trim removed 6 bases at V and 5 bases at J, leaving 4 bases unmatched. The chain's CDR3 is CASRVDRGTGELFF. In DNA form, the CDR3 reads TGTGCCAGCAGGGTAGACAGGGGGACCGGGGAGCTGTTTTTT.

The chain uses TRBV6-5 and TRBJ1-5, with D perhaps TRBD1 (6 bases). V lost 8 bases, J lost 6 bases, and 11 bases lay in between. The CDR3 has 12 amino acids. Germline loops: CDR1 MNHEY, CDR2 SVGAGI. The CDR3 region has the DNA TGTGCCAGCGGGGGGGGCACTCAGCCCCAGCATTTT. Its translation: CASGGGTQPQHF.

This chain joins TRBV28 and TRBJ1-5; no definite D call. This CDR3 spans 14 amino acids. V was clipped by 4 bases and J by 2 bases, with 9 bases between them. Germline V lookup: CDR1 MDHEN, CDR2 SYDVKM. CDR3 in DNA: TGTGCCAGCAGTTCAGTCCGTGGCAATCAGCCCCAGCATTTT. Amino acid sequence: CASSSVRGNQPQHF.

The chain recombines TRBV9 with TRBJ2-7, with 8 bases that match TRBD1. Unmatched junction bases numbered 12, after V lost 4 bases and J lost 3 bases. Germline lookup yields CDR1 SGDLS and CDR2 YYNGEE. The CDR3 runs to 16 residues. CDR3 nucleotide sequence: TGTGCCAGCAGCCCAATACAGGGGGTTTTTAGCTACGAGCAGTACTTC. This encodes CASSPIQGVFSYEQYF.

The chain employs TRBV3-1 (or the pseudogene TRBV3-2) and TRBJ2-7; 10 nucleotides align to TRBD2. Germline lookup yields CDR1 LGHDT and CDR2 YNNKEL (reference sequence). V trimming: 3 bases; J trimming: 4 bases; junction bases outside the gene matches: 6. This CDR3 is 15 amino acids long. CDR3 DNA: TGTGCCAGCAGCCAGGAACTAGCGGGGTTGTACGAGCAGTACTTC. Translated, it gives CASSQELAGLYEQYF.

The chain links TRBV18 to TRBJ1-1; D gene ambiguous. The germline V gene has CDR1 KGHSH and CDR2 LQKENI. With 3 bases removed from V and 3 bases from J, the gap between germline ends came to 14 bases. This CDR3 spans 15 amino acids. The CDR3 is CASSPPVGGYTEAFF. The CDR3 nucleotides are TGTGCCAGCTCACCTCCCGTCGGTGGTTACACTGAAGCTTTCTTT.

The genes are TRBV10-2 and TRBJ2-7, with a weak D call TRBD1 (6 bases). This CDR3 has 12 residues. Trimming took off 6 bases at V and 7 bases at J, with 13 bases between the two ends. Germline values: CDR1 WSHSY, CDR2 SAAADI. The CDR3 DNA follows: TGCGCCAGCAGGGACAGAGGAAGGGAGCAGTACTTC. This translates into CASRDRGREQYF.

This clone was seen once. The chain carries TRBV7-2 and TRBJ2-7; maybe TRBD1 (5 bases). V dropped 5 bases and J dropped 0 bases, with 14 bases sitting between them. The CDR3 sequence is 15 residues long. The germline gives CDR1 SGHTA, CDR2 FQGNSA. In nucleotides, the CDR3 is TGTGCCAGCAGCGCCAGGGCCGGGCCCTCCTACGAGCAGTACTTC. Residues: CASSARAGPSYEQYF.

This chain joins TRBV9 and TRBJ1-2; D is possibly TRBD1 (5 bases). Germline V gene sequence: CDR1 SGDLS, CDR2 YYNGEE. Trimming pared 2 bases from V and 0 bases from J, leaving 17 bases between. The CDR3 covers 17 residues. CDR3: CASSVDKGRFTNYGYTF. The CDR3 coding sequence is TGTGCCAGCAGCGTCGATAAGGGGAGGTTTACTAACTATGGCTACACCTTC.

V usage is TRBV5-1 and J usage is TRBJ1-3; TRBD1 matches 7 bases. Germline trimming cut 0 bases from V and 1 base from J; bases unmatched to any gene: 4. This CDR3 is built from 16 residues. The germline gives CDR1 SGHRS, CDR2 YFSETQ. The CDR3 sequence is CASSLVTGFSGNTIYF. For the CDR3, the DNA is TGCGCCAGCAGCTTGGTGACAGGGTTTTCTGGAAACACCATATATTTT.

The chain combines TRBV4-1 with TRBJ1-1, with D perhaps TRBD1 (6 bases). The germline V gene encodes CDR1 MGHRA and CDR2 YSYEKL. The CDR3 spans 22 residues. V lost 3 bases and J lost 0, with 32 bases in between. The CDR3 sequence is CASSQEADGGRSIRLMNTEAFF. The CDR3 nucleotides read TGCGCCAGCAGCCAGGAGGCGGACGGGGGGCGGTCGATTCGGCTTATGAACACTGAAGCTTTCTTT.

This chain connects TRBV24-1 to TRBJ1-3; no definite D call. V lost 7 bases, J lost 3 bases, and 6 bases lay in between. CDR1 is KGHDR, CDR2 SFDVKD, per germline. The CDR3 length is 12 residues. The chain's CDR3 is CATRGDGNTIYF. CDR3 DNA: TGTGCCACCAGGGGAGATGGAAACACCATATATTTT.

Remarks on this clone: Other DNA sequences in this specimen translate into the identical CDR3. The genes are TRBV7-2 and TRBJ1-5; D may be TRBD1 (6 bases). The CDR3 is 15 residues long. CDR1 and CDR2 from the germline V gene are SGHTA and FQGNSA. V shed 1 base and J shed 7 bases, with 14 bases lying between them. This chain's CDR3 is CASSLGVQGSQPQHF. The DNA of the CDR3 is TGTGCCAGCAGCTTAGGAGTCCAGGGGTCCCAGCCCCAGCATTTT.

V usage is TRBV6-2 or TRBV6-3 and J usage is TRBJ2-1, with unresolved D. The V and J ends lost 2 bases and 5 bases respectively, with 4 bases between them. This CDR3 comprises 12 residues. Germline values: CDR1 MNHEY, CDR2 SVGEGT. The CDR3 sequence: CASSYQNNEQFF. CDR3 DNA: TGTGCCAGCAGTTACCAGAACAATGAGCAGTTCTTC.

V usage is TRBV19 and J usage is TRBJ2-6; possible D gene TRBD1, 6 bases. V was pared by 6 bases and J by 2 bases, with 11 bases between. This CDR3 is 15 amino acids long. The germline CDR1 and CDR2 sequences are LNHDA and SQIVND (reference sequence). The chain's CDR3 is CASSHYRAGANVLTF. The CDR3 DNA is TGTGCCAGTAGCCACTACAGGGCTGGGGCCAACGTCCTGACTTTC.

This chain links TRBV5-1 with TRBJ2-7; TRBD1 might be the D (5 bases). The CDR3 runs to 12 residues. CDR1 SGHRS and CDR2 YFSETQ come from the germline V gene. Deletions cut 4 bases from V and 2 bases from J, with 7 bases between. The CDR3 sequence: CASSDSTYEQYF. For the CDR3, the DNA is TGCGCCAGCAGCGACAGCACCTACGAGCAGTACTTC.

This rearrangement joins TRBV9 to TRBJ1-3, with TRBD1 identical over 8 bases. The V segment lost 0 bases and the J segment 4 bases; nucleotides outside the gene matches: 6. This CDR3 is 16 amino acids long. Per the germline V gene, CDR1 is SGDLS and CDR2 is YYNGEE. The CDR3 coding sequence is TGTGCCAGCAGCGTAGCTTCAGGGGGCTCCGGAAACACCATATATTTT. Translated: CASSVASGGSGNTIYF.

The chain couples TRBV6-5 to TRBJ2-5, with D maybe TRBD2 (6 bases). Trimming took 7 bases from V and 5 from J, leaving 11 bases between them. Germline assignment: CDR1 MNHEY and CDR2 SVGAGI. This CDR3 is 12 amino acids long. The DNA for the CDR3 is TGTGCCAGCACGGGGACTGGGGAGACCCAGTACTTC. Translation: CASTGTGETQYF.

The chain recombines TRBV7-8 with TRBJ2-1; TRBD2 matches at 9 bases. This CDR3 is built from 13 residues. Germline V gives CDR1 SGHVS, CDR2 FQNEAQ. V lost 6 bases, J lost 8 bases, and 5 bases stayed unmatched. The CDR3 here is CASRRGGLDEQFF. CDR3 in DNA: TGTGCCAGCAGGCGGGGGGGCCTCGATGAGCAGTTCTTC. The entire variable domain, with the rest obtained from reference TRBV7-8 and TRBJ2-1, is as follows: GAGVSQSPRYKVAKRGQDVALRCDPISGHVSLFWYQQALGQGPEFLTYFQNEAQLDKSGLPSDRFFAERPEGSVSTLKIQRTQQEDSAVYLCASRRGGLDEQFFGPGTRLTVL.

The chain couples TRBV4-3 to TRBJ2-3, with TRBD2 matching over 10 bases. Germline V gives CDR1 LGHNA, CDR2 YSLEER. CDR3 length equals 16 residues. The trim removed 0 bases at V and 8 bases at J, leaving 8 bases unmatched. The CDR3 sequence is CASSQDPVAGGGTQYF. In nucleotides, the CDR3 is TGCGCCAGCAGCCAAGATCCAGTAGCGGGGGGTGGTACGCAGTATTTT.

This sequence joins TRBV11-3 and TRBJ2-1; 15 positions agree with TRBD2. Unmatched junction bases numbered 7, after V lost 5 bases and J lost 8 bases. Germline assignment: CDR1 SGHNT and CDR2 YENEEA. This CDR3 has 16 amino acids. The CDR3 region is CASSQRTSGGADEQFF. The CDR3 DNA follows: TGTGCCAGCAGCCAGAGGACTAGCGGGGGGGCGGATGAGCAGTTCTTC.

CDR3 coding DNA: TGTGCCATCGGGGGACAGGGGCTGAACACTGAAGCTTTCTTT. Translated: CAIGGQGLNTEAFF. The chain couples TRBV10-3 to TRBJ1-1; 10 bases match TRBD1. Trimming removed 8 bases from V and 0 bases from J; junction bases left unmatched: 3. The length of the CDR3 is 14 residues. Germline V CDR1 and CDR2: ENHRY, SYGVKD.

V is TRBV6-6 and J is TRBJ1-2; D uncertain. The V end was cut by 2 bases, the J end by 7 bases, with 8 bases between. The length of the CDR3 is 12 residues. Per germline, CDR1 MNHNY and CDR2 SVGAGI (reference sequence). CDR3 sequence (DNA): TGTGCCAGCAGTTACGAGGTTCTTGGCTACACCTTC. It yields the protein CASSYEVLGYTF.

The chain uses TRBV6-5 and TRBJ2-2; TRBD2 might be the D (6 bases). Trimming stripped 7 bases from V and 0 bases from J, with 9 bases between. CDR1 is MNHEY, CDR2 SVGAGI, per germline. The CDR3 length is 14 residues. CDR3 nucleotides: TGTGCCAGCAATCGGGACTCGAACACCGGGGAGCTGTTTTTT. This sequence encodes CASNRDSNTGELFF.

V usage is TRBV6-5 and J usage is TRBJ1-6; D ambiguous. The CDR3 spans 13 residues. Trimming took off 5 bases at V and 13 bases at J, with 15 bases between the two ends. Germline V gene data show CDR1 as MNHEY and CDR2 as SVGAGI. CDR3 amino acids: CASSNRRGSPLHF. Here the CDR3 DNA reads TGTGCCAGCAGTAACCGACGGGGTTCCCCCCTCCACTTT.

The V call is TRBV10-1, the J call TRBJ2-1; tentative D call: TRBD2 (5 bases). CDR1 is WNHNN, CDR2 SYGVQD, per germline (reference sequence). This CDR3 contains 16 residues. V lost 2 bases, J lost 6 bases, and 17 bases lay in between. CDR3 DNA: TGCGCCAGCAGTGAGAACGAGGGATCGGGGTCCAATGAGCAGTTCTTC. Its translation is CASSENEGSGSNEQFF.